This T cell receptor (beta chain) derives from a study of tumor-infiltrating lymphocytes in primary liver carcinoma. Study summary: The patient group consisted of men and women aged 30 to 69 years.

Starting from around 510 ng of total RNA, TCR beta cDNA was produced with a primer in the constant region. A slightly modified ARM-PCR protocol with three nested multiplex PCR rounds produced these TCR beta libraries. TRBV1-TRBV30 forward primers paired with a C-beta reverse primer drove the first two PCR rounds, about 10 cycles each. MiXCR, run by TCRdb on the multiplex PCR reads, gives a single entry per CDR3 protein. Among tens of thousands of distinct CDR3 sequences listed, about 68% were seen once. Concerning this clonotype itself: This may stem from a read error, because a much larger clone lies one nucleotide away.

The CDR3 has 13 amino acids. Trimming pared 3 bases from V and 3 bases from J, leaving 8 bases between. CDR1 is SEHNR and CDR2 is FQNEAQ in the germline V gene (reference sequence). Unsorted bulk tissue (roughly 17-34 mg) underwent RNA and DNA co-extraction. Each sampled tumor had five separate regions taken from it. Tumor samples uniformly had over 85% viable tumor cells. Sequencing was done on a sample of liver tumor tissue from sampling region 2. As for subset: tumor region T2, inferior pole. The V and J genes are TRBV7-9 and TRBJ1-2, with D unclear. This TCR was sampled from a man aged 40-49 years with primary liver carcinoma and hepatitis B virus infection. The CDR3 DNA sequence: TGTGCCAGCAGCTTTACTACACACTATGGCTACACCTTC. Protein product: CASSFTTHYGYTF.